This T cell receptor (beta chain) was retrieved from a study of blood T cell repertoires in COVID-19. The CDR3 has 15 amino acids. CDR1 and CDR2 (germline): LNHDA, SQIVND (reference sequence). The germline V and J ends were trimmed by 2 bases and 7 bases, with 17 bases remaining between them. The assay was immunoSEQ multiplex PCR, and TCRdb's table has in-frame clones only and misses some. The data hold around 100,000 clones, with approximately 86% observed a single time. The clonotype originates from a middle-aged man with acute or convalescent COVID-19. Source material: peripheral blood. The V and J genes are TRBV19 and TRBJ1-2; no clear D. The CDR3 region is CASSIQAEGRPGYTF. The CDR3 DNA is TGTGCCAGTAGTATACAGGCGGAGGGAAGACCTGGCTACACCTTC.